This entry concerns a single TCR beta chain. The antigen is not known. These data are taken from a study of CD4 T cells in relation to SARS-CoV-2 and coronaviruses. Study in general: After roughly ten days of antigen culture, PBMC TCR beta CDR3s were sequenced.

Libraries were prepared by immunoSEQ multiplex PCR; TCRdb keeps only in-frame clonotypes and omits some of them. The sample has 15,000 to 25,000 clones, roughly four fifths seen once. The germline CDR1 and CDR2 sequences are SGHTA and FQGTGA. V lost 5 bases and J lost 0; bases outside the gene matches: 12. This CDR3 has 19 residues. Overall study findings and caveats: In about 65% of donors, memory CD4+ clonotypes crossrecognized SARS-CoV-2 and at least one common cold coronavirus spike. No crossreactivity against non-spike viral proteins was tested here.

CD4+ T cells from unexposed donors were obtained before the COVID-19 pandemic (2011-2018). Isolation of CD4+ T cells took place after about 9 days in culture. Cultures received half-medium IL-2 refreshes on days 3 and 7. Sequencing was performed on CD4+ T cells from PBMCs, cultured in vitro. The chain employs TRBV7-3 and TRBJ2-6, with 8 bases identical to TRBD1. The receptor comes from a human donor in good health. This CDR3 is CASSPWGDRGFSGANVLTF. The CDR3 DNA is TGTGCCAGCAGCCCCTGGGGCGACAGGGGATTCTCTGGGGCCAACGTCCTGACTTTC.